One sample yielded the 25 T cell receptor beta chains listed below, sequenced in a study of beta chain features in type 1 diabetes. Of the isolated RNA, all was reverse transcribed, and so the sequenced material was expressed TCRB transcripts. Sequencing used immunoSEQ multiplex PCR; TCRdb keeps in-frame clones, though not all of them. The data hold over 150,000 clones, with roughly 8% observed a single time. Sequencing was carried out using central memory CD4+ T cells from blood. These receptors all stem from a man aged 18-30 years in good health.

This clone was seen a few times. This chain joins TRBV7-2 and TRBJ1-5; unclear D gene. Germline V lookup: CDR1 SGHTA, CDR2 FQGNSA. CDR3 length: 13 residues. V lost 1 base, J lost 3 bases, and 4 bases lay in between. CDR3 DNA sequence: TGTGCCAGCAGCTTAGAATACAATCAGCCCCAGCATTTT. This encodes CASSLEYNQPQHF.

The chain couples TRBV7-2 to TRBJ2-7; 12 positions match TRBD2. CDR3 length: 15 amino acids. Per the germline V gene, CDR1 is SGHTA and CDR2 is FQGNSA. After removal of 9 bases from V and 0 bases from J, the junction contained 6 bases not matched to a gene. The CDR3 nucleotides read TGTGCCAGTGCGCTAGCGGGAGGGCACTCCTACGAGCAGTACTTC. It is translated as CASALAGGHSYEQYF.

This sequence joins TRBV25-1 and TRBJ2-7; D perhaps matches TRBD1 (6 bases). Looked up from germline, CDR1 is MGHDK and CDR2 is SYGVNS. V gave up 1 base and J gave up 5 bases, with 12 bases separating them. There are 14 residues in the CDR3. CDR3 nucleotide sequence: TGTGCCAGCAGTGAATTCACAGGGTCGAACGAGCAGTACTTC. Its protein is CASSEFTGSNEQYF.

This clone has a handful of counts. The rearrangement links TRBV4-3 to TRBJ1-2, with D possibly being TRBD1 (5 bases). V lost 2 bases to trimming and J lost 4 bases, with 20 bases between them. The germline V gene encodes CDR1 LGHNA and CDR2 YSLEER. The CDR3 contains 17 residues. The CDR3 nucleotides read TGCGCCAGCAGCCAACTAACCGTGGGGGGGGTTTTCTATGGCTACACCTTC. Its protein product is CASSQLTVGGVFYGYTF.

This clone was counted between two and nine times. This chain links TRBV5-1 with TRBJ2-1, with TRBD2 as a possible D gene (6 bases). Germline-derived CDR1 and CDR2 are SGHRS and YFSETQ. This CDR3 has 14 amino acids. Between the trimmed V and J ends, which lost 2 bases and 6 bases, there was a span of 12 bases. The DNA for the CDR3 is TGCGCCAGCAGCTTTGACGGGAGCTTCAATGAGCAGTTCTTC. This encodes CASSFDGSFNEQFF.

This clone was found a few times. The chain carries TRBV18 and TRBJ2-5; 7 bases map to TRBD1. The CDR3 covers 15 residues. Germline V gene sequence: CDR1 KGHSH, CDR2 LQKENI. With 4 bases clipped from V and 0 bases from J, the junction kept 5 bases outside the gene matches. CDR3 region: CASSRDRQYQETQYF. CDR3 DNA sequence: TGTGCCAGCTCACGGGACAGACAGTACCAAGAGACCCAGTACTTC.

The rearrangement joins TRBV5-4 to TRBJ2-5, with 7 positions matching TRBD2. Per the germline V gene, CDR1 is SGHNT and CDR2 is YYREEE (reference sequence). V lost 4 bases to trimming and J lost 0 bases; unmatched junction nucleotides: 6. CDR3 length: 15 amino acids. CDR3 residues: CASSTPAGNQETQYF. In nucleotides, the CDR3 is TGTGCCAGCAGCACCCCAGCGGGGAACCAAGAGACCCAGTACTTC. Drawing the rest from reference TRBV5-4 and TRBJ2-5, the complete variable domain is ETGVTQSPTHLIKTRGQQVTLRCSSQSGHNTVSWYQQALGQGPQFIFQYYREEENGRGNFPPRFSGLQFPNYSSELNVNALELDDSALYLCASSTPAGNQETQYFGPGTRLLVL.

Here the CDR3 reads CASSQDRGNYGYTF. The CDR3 bases are TGTGCCAGCAGCCAAGATCGAGGCAACTATGGCTACACCTTC. The rearrangement links TRBV4-2 to TRBJ1-2; no reliable D call. The CDR3 length is 14 residues. The germline CDR1 and CDR2 sequences are LGHNA and YNFKEQ. The V and J ends lost 0 bases and 2 bases respectively, with 7 bases between them.

The genes are TRBV4-2 and TRBJ2-1, with 7 bases aligning to TRBD1. CDR1 and CDR2 (germline): LGHNA, YNFKEQ. CDR3 length: 17 amino acids. Losses at the gene ends were 0 bases for V and 9 bases for J; bases not matched to a gene: 14. CDR3 amino acids: CASSQEGGPVRGPEQFF. The DNA for the CDR3 is TGTGCCAGCAGCCAAGAAGGTGGGCCAGTTAGGGGGCCTGAGCAGTTCTTC.

V and J are TRBV2 and TRBJ2-7; 10 bases match TRBD1. The CDR3 has 15 residues. Germline V gives CDR1 SNHLY, CDR2 FYNNEI. The J segment lost 2 bases and the V segment lost 5 bases, leaving 6 bases of the junction unmatched. The CDR3 spells CASSQDRGPAYEQYF. CDR3 DNA: TGTGCCAGCAGTCAAGACAGGGGGCCAGCCTACGAGCAGTACTTC.

V and J are TRBV7-9 and TRBJ2-1; weak D call: TRBD1 (7 bases). Trimming took 2 bases from V and 4 from J, leaving 12 bases between them. Germline lookup yields CDR1 SEHNR and CDR2 FQNEAQ (reference sequence). The CDR3 loop spans 15 amino acids. The CDR3 nucleotides are TGTGCCAGCAGCTTACAGGGGGGAATGTACAATGAGCAGTTCTTC. Protein sequence: CASSLQGGMYNEQFF.

This clone appeared a few times. The rearrangement joins TRBV6-4 to TRBJ2-1; TRBD2 aligns across 14 bases. Trimming removed 4 bases from V and 9 bases from J; junction bases left unmatched: 5. The CDR3 extends over 15 amino acids. Germline CDR1 MRHNA, CDR2 SNTAGT. The CDR3 sequence is CASSAGLAGVGEQFF. In DNA, the CDR3 is TGTGCCAGCAGTGCGGGACTAGCGGGAGTGGGTGAGCAGTTCTTC.

This clone was detected many times. The gene calls are TRBV5-4 and TRBJ2-1, with TRBD1 identical over 9 bases. This CDR3 region has 16 residues. The germline V gene has CDR1 SGHNT and CDR2 YYREEE (reference sequence). V shed 4 bases and J 7 bases; nucleotides not matched to a gene: 12. The CDR3 nucleotides are TGTGCCAGCAGCCCCGGAGGGACAGGGAGAGGGAATGAGCAGTTCTTC. Protein sequence: CASSPGGTGRGNEQFF.

The J gene is TRBJ2-1, the V gene TRBV9; TRBD1 might be the D (6 bases). CDR1 SGDLS and CDR2 YYNGEE come from the germline V gene. The CDR3 runs to 12 residues. V dropped 5 bases and J dropped 10 bases, with 13 bases sitting between them. In nucleotides, the CDR3 is TGTGCCAGCAGTGACCCAGGGGAAGAGCAGTTCTTC. It yields the protein CASSDPGEEQFF. The full variable domain, with the rest looked up from reference TRBV9 and TRBJ2-1, is DSGVTQTPKHLITATGQRVTLRCSPRSGDLSVYWYQQSLDQGLQFLIQYYNGEERAKGNILERFSAQQFPDLHSELNLSSLELGDSALYFCASSDPGEEQFFGPGTRLTVL.

This clone came up many times. The rearrangement joins TRBV9 to TRBJ1-4; D remains ambiguous. Between the trimmed V and J ends, which lost 3 bases and 8 bases, there was a span of 14 bases. CDR1 is SGDLS, CDR2 YYNGEE, per germline. The CDR3 is 14 amino acids. CDR3 amino acids: CASSATLMREKLFF. DNA for the CDR3: TGTGCCAGCAGCGCAACTCTAATGAGGGAAAAACTGTTTTTT.

The genes are TRBV4-3 and TRBJ2-7; perhaps TRBD1 as D (6 bases). Germline V gene lookup returns CDR1 LGHNA and CDR2 YSLEER. This CDR3 region has 16 residues. V was pared by 0 bases and J by 2 bases, with 14 bases between. In DNA, the CDR3 is TGCGCCAGCAGCCAAGATGACACAGGGAAGGCCTACGAGCAGTACTTC. It is translated as CASSQDDTGKAYEQYF.

In its sample, this clone was seen a few times. This chain connects TRBV30 to TRBJ1-5; D gene unclear. V lost 2 bases to trimming and J lost 3 bases, with 8 bases between them. The CDR3 sequence is 13 residues long. The germline V gene has CDR1 GTSNPN and CDR2 SVGIG (reference sequence). CDR3 amino acids: CAWSNSNNQPQHF. In DNA form, the CDR3 reads TGTGCCTGGAGTAATAGCAACAATCAGCCCCAGCATTTT. Complete variable domain (other parts from reference TRBV30 and TRBJ1-5): SQTIHQWPATLVQPVGSPLSLECTVEGTSNPNLYWYRQAAGRGLQLLFYSVGIGQISSEVPQNLSASRPQDRQFILSSKKLLLSDSGFYLCAWSNSNNQPQHFGDGTRLSIL.

This clone appeared many times. The CDR3 DNA reads as TGTGCCTGGACCATGGGGCAGAACACTGAAGCTTTCTTT. Protein sequence: CAWTMGQNTEAFF. The gene calls are TRBV30 and TRBJ1-1; tentatively, D is TRBD1 (5 bases). This CDR3 is 13 amino acids long. CDR1 and CDR2 (germline): GTSNPN, SVGIG (reference sequence). The V end lost 4 bases, the J end lost 1 base, and 10 bases lay between the germline ends.

The CDR3 nucleotides are TGCGCCAGCAGCGCCGACACGAGCTCCTACAATGAGCAGTTCTTC. It codes for CASSADTSSYNEQFF. The V gene is TRBV5-1, the J gene TRBJ2-1; no clear D. Per the germline V gene, CDR1 is SGHRS and CDR2 is YFSETQ. CDR3 length equals 15 residues. V shed 4 bases and J shed 0 bases, with 11 bases lying between them.

This clone occurred a few times. V usage is TRBV6-6 and J usage is TRBJ2-3; a possible D gene is TRBD1 (6 bases). The V gene lost 6 bases and the J gene lost 5 bases, with 15 bases spanning the gap. The CDR3 contains 14 residues. Germline V gene lookup returns CDR1 MNHNY and CDR2 SVGAGI (reference sequence). Here the CDR3 DNA reads TGTGCCAGCAGCCTAATCGGACAGAAAGATACGCAGTATTTT. Translating it yields CASSLIGQKDTQYF.

J is TRBJ1-1 and V is TRBV11-2; D possibly corresponds to TRBD1 (5 bases). CDR3 length: 13 amino acids. Germline V gives CDR1 SGHAT, CDR2 FQNNGV. CDR3 loop: CVGGSNRNTEAFF. In DNA form, the CDR3 reads TGTGTTGGGGGGAGCAATAGGAACACTGAAGCTTTCTTT.

This clone showed up many times. The chain is built from TRBV30 and TRBJ2-1; 9 nucleotides line up with TRBD2. The CDR3 has 14 amino acids. The V gene's germline CDR1 is GTSNPN and CDR2 SVGIG (reference sequence). V gave up 3 bases and J gave up 10 bases; unmatched junction bases: 10. The CDR3 DNA is TGTGCCTGGAGCATCGGCGGGAGGGCCGGGGAGCAGTTCTTC. This codes for CAWSIGGRAGEQFF.

V usage is TRBV28 and J usage is TRBJ2-3; 8 nucleotides agree with TRBD2. CDR1 and CDR2 from the germline V gene are MDHEN and SYDVKM. J was trimmed by 3 bases and V by 0 bases; bases with no gene match: 8. The CDR3 contains 17 residues. The CDR3 loop reads CASSLWNGGAGTDTQYF. CDR3 bases: TGTGCCAGCAGTTTATGGAACGGGGGGGCTGGGACAGATACGCAGTATTTT.

The sample holds a few counts of this clone. J is TRBJ2-3 and V is TRBV11-3, with TRBD1 matching 9 bases. Per germline, CDR1 SGHNT and CDR2 YENEEA. The CDR3 contains 16 residues. J was trimmed by 2 bases and V by 5 bases; bases with no gene match: 8. The DNA for the CDR3 is TGTGCCAGCAGCGGGACCGGGACAGGGTTCACAGATACGCAGTATTTT. Translation: CASSGTGTGFTDTQYF.

The genes are TRBV7-2 and TRBJ2-5; TRBD1 is a possible D gene (5 bases). V shed 3 bases and J shed 1 base, with 6 bases lying between them. The CDR3 runs 13 residues. The germline V gene has CDR1 SGHTA and CDR2 FQGNSA. CDR3 in amino acids: CASSFDSQETQYF. CDR3 coding DNA: TGTGCCAGCAGCTTCGACAGCCAAGAGACCCAGTACTTC.